The 13 T cell receptor beta chains below were found in one sample sequenced in a study of cytomegalovirus exposure and HLA in healthy donors. The PCR employed 60 Vbeta primers together with 13 Jbeta primers. Sequenced by immunoSEQ multiplex PCR; TCRdb stores in-frame clones only, minus some. Its listing shows some 120,000 clones. Material for sequencing was PBMCs. Source of these receptors: a man aged 40-49 years in good health and CMV-seropositive.

The V call is TRBV19, the J call TRBJ2-2, with D unclear. This CDR3 contains 13 residues. Trimming pared 6 bases from V and 6 bases from J, leaving 11 bases between. Germline CDR1 and CDR2: LNHDA and SQIVND (reference sequence). CDR3 sequence reads: CASSLHTAGELFF. For the CDR3, the DNA is TGTGCCAGTAGCCTCCACACAGCCGGGGAGCTGTTTTTT.

The rearrangement joins TRBV7-9 to TRBJ1-4; no reliable D call. CDR1 is SEHNR, CDR2 FQNEAQ, per germline (reference sequence). V lost 6 bases and J 1 base, leaving 9 bases between the germline ends. This CDR3 has 14 residues. The CDR3 is CASSARVTNEKLFF. The CDR3 DNA reads as TGTGCCAGCAGTGCGCGGGTAACTAATGAAAAACTGTTTTTT.

This chain uses TRBV6-5 with TRBJ2-7, with TRBD1 as a possible D gene (6 bases). The CDR3 runs to 14 residues. Trimming pared 0 bases from V and 5 bases from J, leaving 11 bases between. Germline CDR1 reads MNHEY; CDR2 reads SVGAGI. The CDR3 region is CASSYSPGEHEQYF. The DNA for the CDR3 is TGTGCCAGCAGTTACTCTCCAGGGGAACACGAGCAGTACTTC.

The chain couples TRBV4-3 to TRBJ2-1; unclear D gene. V lost 2 bases and J lost 0, with 8 bases in between. The CDR3 totals 15 residues. The germline CDR1 and CDR2 sequences are LGHNA and YSLEER. This chain's CDR3 is CASSQQDNSYNEQFF. The CDR3 DNA reads TGCGCCAGCAGCCAACAGGATAACTCCTACAATGAGCAGTTCTTC.

This chain connects TRBV6-5 to TRBJ2-4; TRBD1 matches 9 bases. CDR1 and CDR2 from the germline V gene are MNHEY and SVGAGI. J lost 0 bases, V lost 8 bases, and 5 bases had no gene match. CDR3 size: 15 residues. CDR3 sequence (DNA): TGTGCCAGCTCCGGGACAGGGCTAGCCAAAAACATTCAGTACTTC. Its translation is CASSGTGLAKNIQYF.

The rearrangement uses TRBV7-9 and TRBJ2-5, with a weak D call TRBD2 (5 bases). The V gene lost 2 bases and the J gene lost 4 bases, with 14 bases spanning the gap. CDR1 SEHNR and CDR2 FQNEAQ come from the germline V gene (reference sequence). CDR3 length: 15 residues. The CDR3: CASSLSPGTLETQYF. CDR3 bases: TGTGCCAGCAGCTTATCTCCGGGAACCCTAGAGACCCAGTACTTC.

The rearrangement joins TRBV5-1 to TRBJ2-2; TRBD1 aligns across 8 bases. V dropped 1 base and J dropped 6; count of bases not matched to a gene: 14. This CDR3 is built from 18 residues. Germline loops: CDR1 SGHRS, CDR2 YFSETQ. CDR3 residues: CASSLPLAGTGSSGELFF. The CDR3 DNA follows: TGCGCCAGCAGCTTGCCATTAGCCGGGACAGGTTCATCCGGGGAGCTGTTTTTT.

The chain carries TRBV19 and TRBJ2-3; tentatively, D is TRBD2 (6 bases). Germline CDR1 reads LNHDA; CDR2 reads SQIVND (reference sequence). Trimming left V 5 bases short and J 1 base short, with 16 bases between. The CDR3 covers 16 residues. The CDR3 nucleotides read TGTGCCAGTAGTGGTTATCGGCGGGACGGCACAGATACGCAGTATTTT. Protein product: CASSGYRRDGTDTQYF.

This rearrangement joins TRBV27 to TRBJ2-5; weak D call: TRBD2 (6 bases). The CDR3 spans 15 residues. CDR1 and CDR2 (germline): MNHEY, SMNVEV (reference sequence). The V and J ends lost 3 bases and 2 bases respectively, with 13 bases between them. CDR3 nucleotide sequence: TGTGCCAGCAGTTTGGGGGGAGAGGTGCAAGAGACCCAGTACTTC. Its translation is CASSLGGEVQETQYF.

This chain joins TRBV6-1 and TRBJ2-3; 11 nucleotides match TRBD2. CDR3 length equals 14 residues. Germline assignment: CDR1 MNHNS and CDR2 SASEGT. The trim removed 9 bases at V and 1 base at J, leaving 3 bases unmatched. The CDR3: CAREGLAGTDTQYF. In DNA form, the CDR3 reads TGTGCCAGGGAGGGACTAGCGGGCACAGATACGCAGTATTTT.

This chain connects TRBV9 to TRBJ1-2; 7 nucleotides align to TRBD1. The V gene's germline CDR1 is SGDLS and CDR2 YYNGEE. The CDR3 length is 17 residues. The junction had 8 bases not matched to a gene; V was cut back by 0 bases and J by 0 bases. The CDR3 spells CASSVGGRGQTNYGYTF. The CDR3 DNA reads as TGTGCCAGCAGCGTAGGGGGTCGGGGACAGACTAACTATGGCTACACCTTC.

This rearrangement joins TRBV6-5 to TRBJ1-6; TRBD1 matches 7 bases. J lost 5 bases, V lost 7 bases, and 5 bases had no gene match. The germline V gene encodes CDR1 MNHEY and CDR2 SVGAGI. The CDR3 spans 14 residues. CDR3 bases: TGTGCCAGCACCCGGACAGGTGATAATTCACCCCTCCACTTT. Residues: CASTRTGDNSPLHF.

This chain uses TRBV15 with TRBJ1-1, with TRBD1 matching 7 bases. The germline V gene has CDR1 LNHNV and CDR2 YYDKDF (reference sequence). This CDR3 region has 15 residues. With V trimmed by 1 base and J by 13 bases, 15 bases remained unmatched. The DNA for the CDR3 is TGTGCCACCAGCAGAGGGGGAGCGGCAGGGGGGTACGATTTCTTT. Translating it yields CATSRGGAAGGYDFF.